These 31 T cell receptor beta chains were all obtained from the same sample, sequenced in a study of blood T cell repertoires in COVID-19 (dated by TCRdb to about 2020). To prepare the library, the immunoSEQ multiplex PCR assay was applied. The source is immuneACCESS, and TCRdb retained only in-frame sequences with V and J called. Part of the clones is not carried over; for the studies checked, unresolved V genes explain less than half of this, and the remainder is unexplained. Within this sample are roughly 59,000 clones, with around 88% of them counted one time only. Approximately 6% of the sample is in the top ten clones. The source material was peripheral blood. These receptors were collected from a human donor in a cohort sampled during active COVID-19.

The chain has TRBV10-2 and TRBJ2-3; the match to TRBD2 covers 10 bases. Germline CDR1 reads WSHSY; CDR2 reads SAAADI. This CDR3 is 15 amino acids long. V lost 4 bases, J lost 4 bases, and 5 bases stayed unmatched. CDR3 sequence reads: CASSVPLAGADTQYF. In DNA form, the CDR3 reads TGCGCCAGCAGTGTCCCTCTAGCGGGAGCAGATACGCAGTATTTT.

V is TRBV11-2 and J is TRBJ1-5; the match to TRBD1 covers 7 bases. V shed 6 bases, J shed 7 bases, and the junction held 12 bases outside the gene matches. The germline V gene encodes CDR1 SGHAT and CDR2 FQNNGV. The CDR3 has 15 amino acids. The CDR3 spells CASSSTTGSGQPQHF. CDR3 nucleotides: TGTGCCAGCAGTTCCACGACAGGGTCAGGACAGCCCCAGCATTTT.

The genes are TRBV5-4 and TRBJ2-7; D call uncertain. The V gene lost 0 bases and the J gene lost 4 bases, with 8 bases spanning the gap. The CDR3 spans 13 residues. The germline CDR1 and CDR2 sequences are SGHNT and YYREEE (reference sequence). CDR3 nucleotide sequence: TGTGCCAGCAGCTTGGAAAGTCAGTACGAGCAGTACTTC. Its translation is CASSLESQYEQYF.

The V gene is TRBV19, the J gene TRBJ1-4; no reliable D call. CDR1 is LNHDA, CDR2 SQIVND, per germline (reference sequence). V lost 5 bases and J lost 3, with 13 bases in between. The CDR3 spans 15 residues. CDR3 residues: CASSLALAANEKLFF. CDR3 DNA: TGTGCCAGTAGTCTCGCCTTGGCTGCTAATGAAAAACTGTTTTTT.

The chain links TRBV6-1 to TRBJ1-4; D is undetermined. Germline assignment: CDR1 MNHNS and CDR2 SASEGT. The germline V and J ends were trimmed by 0 bases and 4 bases, with 6 bases remaining between them. The CDR3 is 14 residues long. The CDR3 loop reads CASSEAPYNEKLFF. The CDR3 region has the DNA TGTGCCAGCAGTGAAGCGCCCTATAATGAAAAACTGTTTTTT.

The rearrangement uses TRBV3-1 (or the pseudogene TRBV3-2) and TRBJ2-2; 10 bases fit TRBD2. The length of the CDR3 is 17 residues. Germline V lookup: CDR1 LGHDT, CDR2 YNNKEL (reference sequence). Trimming cost V 1 base and J 6 bases; bases outside gene matches: 8. This chain's CDR3 is CASSQAFGSGGAGELFF. The CDR3 nucleotides are TGTGCCAGCAGCCAAGCTTTCGGCAGCGGGGGGGCCGGGGAGCTGTTTTTT.

The chain combines TRBV4-2 with TRBJ2-3; D perhaps matches TRBD2 (7 bases). V lost 0 bases and J lost 8, with 12 bases in between. The CDR3 runs to 14 residues. Germline V gives CDR1 LGHNA, CDR2 YNFKEQ. The CDR3 here is CASSQDRGASTQYF. The DNA of the CDR3 is TGTGCCAGCAGCCAAGATCGGGGGGCTTCTACGCAGTATTTT.

The chain joins TRBV27 to TRBJ1-2; TRBD1 aligns across 7 bases. Germline loops: CDR1 MNHEY, CDR2 SMNVEV (reference sequence). The CDR3 covers 15 residues. The junction had 7 bases not matched to a gene; V was cut back by 0 bases and J by 6 bases. The CDR3 nucleotides read TGTGCCAGCAGTTTATCGAGACAGGGACGGCATGGCTACACCTTC. Protein product: CASSLSRQGRHGYTF.

This clone has only one observation. The chain uses TRBV9 and TRBJ2-3, with D perhaps TRBD2 (6 bases). CDR3 length: 14 amino acids. V was shortened by 0 bases and J by 4 bases, with 9 bases between the two germline ends. CDR1 SGDLS and CDR2 YYNGEE come from the germline V gene. CDR3 in amino acids: CASSVASGADTQYF. The CDR3 DNA reads TGTGCCAGCAGCGTAGCTTCGGGAGCAGATACGCAGTATTTT.

The count of this clone is one. The chain couples TRBV30 to TRBJ2-3, with 8 bases lining up with TRBD1. This CDR3 contains 15 residues. J lost 2 bases, V lost 3 bases, and 7 bases had no gene match. Germline V CDR1 and CDR2: GTSNPN, SVGIG (reference sequence). CDR3: CAWRIQDRATDTQYF. For the CDR3, the DNA is TGTGCCTGGAGAATTCAGGACAGGGCCACAGATACGCAGTATTTT. Filled out from reference TRBV30 and TRBJ2-3, the complete variable domain reads SQTIHQWPATLVQPVGSPLSLECTVEGTSNPNLYWYRQAAGRGLQLLFYSVGIGQISSEVPQNLSASRPQDRQFILSSKKLLLSDSGFYLCAWRIQDRATDTQYFGPGTRLTVL.

The CDR3 sequence is CASRDLALAKNIQYF. DNA for the CDR3: TGTGCCAGCAGAGACCTAGCCTTAGCCAAAAACATTCAGTACTTC. The V gene is TRBV6-5, the J gene TRBJ2-4; the D gene is possibly TRBD2 (5 bases). Trimming shortened V by 6 bases and J by 0 bases, and 12 bases separated the two germline ends. This CDR3 has 15 amino acids. The germline CDR1 and CDR2 sequences are MNHEY and SVGAGI.

The rearrangement uses TRBV28 and TRBJ1-2, with a possible D match to TRBD1 (5 bases). This CDR3 has 13 residues. V lost 3 bases, J lost 6 bases, and 11 bases lay in between. Germline CDR1 MDHEN, CDR2 SYDVKM. CDR3 coding DNA: TGTGCCAGCAGTTTGGTGGCGACAGATGGCTACACCTTC. This translates into CASSLVATDGYTF.

The rearrangement links TRBV15 to TRBJ2-7; unclear D gene. Germline V gene lookup returns CDR1 LNHNV and CDR2 YYDKDF (reference sequence). V lost 1 base to trimming and J lost 5 bases, with 12 bases between them. The CDR3 spans 14 residues. CDR3 sequence reads: CATSRGGSSDEQYF. The CDR3 DNA reads TGTGCCACCAGCAGAGGTGGTAGCAGCGACGAGCAGTACTTC.

The table lists this clone with a few counts. V is TRBV5-1 and J is TRBJ2-3, with a possible D match to TRBD1 (6 bases). V lost 2 bases, J lost 6 bases, and 13 bases lay in between. Germline V gene sequence: CDR1 SGHRS, CDR2 YFSETQ. The CDR3 length is 14 residues. The CDR3 reads CASSLQGGPDTQYF. CDR3 DNA: TGCGCCAGCAGCTTACAGGGTGGACCGGATACGCAGTATTTT.

The chain carries TRBV29-1 and TRBJ2-3, with 8 bases lining up with TRBD2. Unmatched junction bases numbered 5, after V lost 2 bases and J lost 4 bases. The CDR3 is 14 amino acids. The germline gives CDR1 SQVTM, CDR2 ANQGSEA. DNA for the CDR3: TGCAGCGTTGAATCAGGGACTAGACCAGATACGCAGTATTTT. Amino acid sequence: CSVESGTRPDTQYF.

The CDR3 nucleotides read TGTGCCAGCAGCCAAGAGATGGGTAAACGGGGGGAACCCCCAGATACGCAGTATTTT. This gives the protein CASSQEMGKRGEPPDTQYF. The gene calls are TRBV3-1 (or the pseudogene TRBV3-2) and TRBJ2-3; 7 bases are shared with TRBD2. With 0 bases clipped from V and 4 bases from J, the junction kept 16 bases outside the gene matches. CDR1 and CDR2 from the germline V gene are LGHDT and YNNKEL (reference sequence). The CDR3 covers 19 residues.

The chain carries TRBV3-1 (or the pseudogene TRBV3-2) and TRBJ1-2; a possible D gene is TRBD1 (5 bases). Trimming took off 4 bases at V and 8 bases at J, with 17 bases between the two ends. This CDR3 has 14 amino acids. Germline assignment: CDR1 LGHDT and CDR2 YNNKEL (reference sequence). The CDR3 sequence is CASSPGAGVRGYTF. The CDR3 DNA is TGTGCCAGCAGCCCTGGTGCGGGGGTCAGGGGCTACACCTTC.

The chain links TRBV19 to TRBJ2-5, with a possible D match to TRBD2 (6 bases). CDR3 length equals 13 residues. The germline CDR1 and CDR2 sequences are LNHDA and SQIVND (reference sequence). V was trimmed by 7 bases and J by 7 bases, leaving 16 bases between them. The CDR3 is CASTGGRFRTQYF. In nucleotides, the CDR3 is TGTGCCAGTACCGGGGGACGGTTTAGGACCCAGTACTTC.

The V call is TRBV30, the J call TRBJ2-3; maybe TRBD1 (7 bases). The germline V gene has CDR1 GTSNPN and CDR2 SVGIG (reference sequence). The CDR3 is 15 amino acids. V was clipped by 5 bases and J by 3 bases, with 18 bases between them. This CDR3 is CAWEEAGGTTDTQYF. The CDR3 DNA sequence: TGTGCCTGGGAGGAAGCAGGGGGGACTACAGATACGCAGTATTTT.

This chain uses TRBV19 with TRBJ2-7; 10 bases are a match to TRBD1. J was trimmed by 6 bases and V by 4 bases; bases with no gene match: 6. This CDR3 has 14 residues. The germline CDR1 and CDR2 sequences are LNHDA and SQIVND (reference sequence). The CDR3 reads CASSKGQGSGEQYF. The DNA of the CDR3 is TGTGCCAGTAGTAAGGGACAGGGGAGCGGCGAGCAGTACTTC.

V gene TRBV5-1 combines with J gene TRBJ1-3; D is uncertain. The germline V gene encodes CDR1 SGHRS and CDR2 YFSETQ. CDR3 size: 16 residues. Trimming pared 0 bases from V and 0 bases from J, leaving 10 bases between. The CDR3 DNA is TGCGCCAGCAGCTTGGGCGCCACCACCTCTGGAAACACCATATATTTT. It is translated as CASSLGATTSGNTIYF.

The V call is TRBV11-3, the J call TRBJ1-2; D is undetermined. The V end was cut by 3 bases, the J end by 6 bases, with 14 bases between. Germline loops: CDR1 SGHNT, CDR2 YENEEA. The CDR3 is made up of 14 amino acids. This chain's CDR3 is CASSFTQRFHGYTF. The CDR3 DNA sequence: TGTGCCAGCAGCTTTACCCAGCGGTTCCATGGCTACACCTTC. Based on the CDR3 plus reference TRBV11-3 and TRBJ1-2, the full variable domain is EAGVVQSPRYKIIEKKQPVAFWCNPISGHNTLYWYLQNLGQGPELLIRYENEEAVDDSQLPKDRFSAERLKGVDSTLKIQPAELGDSAVYLCASSFTQRFHGYTFGSGTRLTVV.

J is TRBJ2-2 and V is TRBV19; 12 positions agree with TRBD2. CDR1 is LNHDA, CDR2 SQIVND, per germline (reference sequence). This CDR3 is 15 amino acids long. The V and J ends lost 9 bases and 2 bases, in that order; junction bases with no gene match: 4. DNA for the CDR3: TGTGCCAGCCGACTAGCGGGGGCCAACACCGGGGAGCTGTTTTTT. It translates to CASRLAGANTGELFF.

This chain connects TRBV5-4 to TRBJ2-7; TRBD2 agrees at 10 bases. This CDR3 spans 15 amino acids. Germline V gene data show CDR1 as SGHNT and CDR2 as YYREEE (reference sequence). Losses at the gene ends were 0 bases for V and 6 bases for J; bases not matched to a gene: 6. The CDR3 here is CASSLESGRAREQYF. The CDR3 nucleotides are TGTGCCAGCAGCTTGGAGAGCGGGAGGGCTCGCGAGCAGTACTTC.

This chain links TRBV5-5 with TRBJ2-5, with D possibly matching TRBD1 (5 bases). The germline CDR1 and CDR2 sequences are SGHKS and YYEKEE (reference sequence). V was clipped by 4 bases and J by 2 bases, with 9 bases between them. CDR3 length equals 13 residues. DNA for the CDR3: TGTGCCAGCAGCCTGACAGCACAAGAGACCCAGTACTTC. The encoded protein is CASSLTAQETQYF.

The V and J genes are TRBV9 and TRBJ2-5; the match to TRBD2 covers 7 bases. The length of the CDR3 is 15 residues. Germline loops: CDR1 SGDLS, CDR2 YYNGEE. V dropped 3 bases and J dropped 5; count of bases not matched to a gene: 10. CDR3 loop: CASSAYLGGRETQYF. CDR3 DNA sequence: TGTGCCAGCAGCGCCTACTTGGGGGGGAGGGAGACCCAGTACTTC. Drawing the rest from reference TRBV9 and TRBJ2-5, the complete variable domain is DSGVTQTPKHLITATGQRVTLRCSPRSGDLSVYWYQQSLDQGLQFLIQYYNGEERAKGNILERFSAQQFPDLHSELNLSSLELGDSALYFCASSAYLGGRETQYFGPGTRLLVL.

The chain joins TRBV9 to TRBJ2-1; 8 nucleotides match TRBD2. Germline V gene lookup returns CDR1 SGDLS and CDR2 YYNGEE. This CDR3 spans 17 amino acids. Trimming removed 4 bases from V and 6 bases from J; junction bases left unmatched: 15. The CDR3 loop is CASSSHAGGAEGNEQFF. Written as DNA, the CDR3 is TGTGCCAGCAGCTCGCATGCCGGGGGGGCGGAGGGCAATGAGCAGTTCTTC.

V is TRBV5-1 and J is TRBJ2-1, with TRBD2 matching 7 bases. In germline, CDR1 is SGHRS, CDR2 YFSETQ. Trimming at V came to 4 bases and at J to 7 bases, leaving 8 bases not matched to a gene. This CDR3 has 14 amino acids. CDR3 amino acids: CASSPGPGGNEQFF. CDR3 in DNA: TGCGCCAGCAGCCCCGGGCCCGGGGGGAATGAGCAGTTCTTC.

The V call is TRBV4-2, the J call TRBJ1-4; 8 positions match TRBD1. The CDR3 has 16 amino acids. CDR1 is LGHNA and CDR2 is YNFKEQ in the germline V gene. V shed 4 bases and J 7 bases; nucleotides not matched to a gene: 11. The CDR3 region has the DNA TGTGCCAGCAGCCGTGCATCAGGGGGCACGGGTGAAAAACTGTTTTTT. Amino acid sequence: CASSRASGGTGEKLFF.

The CDR3 DNA sequence: TGTGCTAGTGGAGGGACAGGGAACTCATATGAAGCTTTCTTT. Its protein product is CASGGTGNSYEAFF. The genes are TRBV12-5 and TRBJ1-1; 9 nucleotides line up with TRBD1. The CDR3 consists of 14 residues. The junction had 9 bases not matched to a gene; V was cut back by 6 bases and J by 7 bases. Germline assignment: CDR1 LGHNT and CDR2 FRNRAP. The entire variable domain, with the rest obtained from reference TRBV12-5 and TRBJ1-1, is as follows: DARVTQTPRHKVTEMGQEVTMRCQPILGHNTVFWYRQTMMQGLELLAYFRNRAPLDDSGMPKDRFSAEMPDATLATLKIQPSEPRDSAVYFCASGGTGNSYEAFFGQGTRLTVV.

The chain carries TRBV30 and TRBJ2-3; tentatively, D is TRBD2 (6 bases). This CDR3 has 15 amino acids. CDR1 and CDR2 from the germline V gene are GTSNPN and SVGIG (reference sequence). The ends were cut back, 0 bases at V and 2 bases at J, with 12 bases in the middle. CDR3 DNA sequence: TGTGCCTGGAGTGTAGGGCTAGCGACCACAGATACGCAGTATTTT. Amino acids: CAWSVGLATTDTQYF.